This section outlines one T cell receptor beta chain sequence together with its context. The data derive from a study of blood T cell repertoires in COVID-19. Study overall: Material from acute and convalescent COVID-19 was sourced from the United States, Italy and Spain. PBMCs, B-cell-depleted T cells, or T cells were the source of the cDNA or gDNA that made up the material.

CDR1 GTSNPN and CDR2 SVGIG come from the germline V gene (reference sequence). Unmatched junction bases numbered 2, after V lost 2 bases and J lost 2 bases. The CDR3 extends over 13 amino acids. Original analysis: Amplification from reference gene primers served as the basis for estimated nucleated cell counts. Clones were read by immunoSEQ multiplex PCR, and TCRdb kept only the in-frame ones, dropping some. V and J calls and clone size come straight from that table; D and trimming were deduced from the DNA. Here the sample spans about 110,000 clones, approximately 90% being singletons. The material sequenced was peripheral blood. This clonotype was obtained from a human donor in a cohort sampled during active COVID-19. The rearrangement joins TRBV30 to TRBJ2-7; 8 bases align to TRBD1. The CDR3 reads CAWSNRGTYEQYF. The DNA of the CDR3 is TGTGCCTGGAGTAACAGGGGGACCTACGAGCAGTACTTC.